One and the same sample provided the 9 T cell receptor beta chains below, sequenced in a study of blood T cell repertoires in COVID-19. Generated by immunoSEQ multiplex PCR, the TCRdb table keeps only in-frame clones and is missing some. The sample carries about 120,000 clones, roughly 84% recorded once. The sequenced sample was peripheral blood. These receptor sequences come from a man aged 55 to 70 with acute or convalescent COVID-19.

V gene TRBV27 combines with J gene TRBJ2-7; D is unclear. CDR1 and CDR2 from the germline V gene are MNHEY and SMNVEV (reference sequence). Trimming stripped 0 bases from V and 5 bases from J, with 8 bases between. The CDR3 totals 13 residues. This CDR3 reads CASSLSPSNEQYF. CDR3 in DNA: TGTGCCAGCAGTTTATCTCCGAGCAACGAGCAGTACTTC.

This rearrangement joins TRBV11-2 to TRBJ1-5, with D perhaps TRBD1 (5 bases). There are 15 residues in the CDR3. V was pared by 5 bases and J by 4 bases, with 15 bases between. Germline values: CDR1 SGHAT, CDR2 FQNNGV. The CDR3 sequence is CASSPRTGGNQPQHF. CDR3 DNA sequence: TGTGCCAGCAGCCCAAGGACGGGGGGGAATCAGCCCCAGCATTTT.

Here the CDR3 DNA reads TGTGCCAGTAACGAACAGGGGGATACGCAGTATTTT. Translating it yields CASNEQGDTQYF. The V call is TRBV19, the J call TRBJ2-3; 7 bases match TRBD1. V lost 7 bases and J lost 6; bases outside the gene matches: 4. The CDR3 contains 12 residues. Looked up from germline, CDR1 is LNHDA and CDR2 is SQIVND (reference sequence).

The gene calls are TRBV19 and TRBJ2-2; 7 nucleotides match TRBD1. The CDR3 covers 16 residues. With V trimmed by 1 base and J by 7 bases, 9 bases remained unmatched. From germline, CDR1 is LNHDA and CDR2 SQIVND (reference sequence). The chain's CDR3 is CASSIGSTGSDGELFF. The DNA of the CDR3 is TGTGCCAGTAGTATAGGCTCGACAGGGTCTGACGGGGAGCTGTTTTTT.

This chain links TRBV5-6 with TRBJ2-3, with 8 bases identical to TRBD2. Germline lookup yields CDR1 SGHDT and CDR2 YYEEEE. V trimming: 3 bases; J trimming: 0 bases; junction bases outside the gene matches: 15. This CDR3 is built from 19 residues. The chain's CDR3 is CASSSEGGSGKRSTDTQYF. DNA for the CDR3: TGTGCCAGCAGCTCGGAAGGGGGTAGCGGGAAGAGGAGCACAGATACGCAGTATTTT. Complete variable domain (other parts from reference TRBV5-6 and TRBJ2-3): DAGVTQSPTHLIKTRGQQVTLRCSPKSGHDTVSWYQQALGQGPQFIFQYYEEEERQRGNFPDRFSGHQFPNYSSELNVNALLLGDSALYLCASSSEGGSGKRSTDTQYFGPGTRLTVL.

The chain has TRBV4-3 and TRBJ2-7; perhaps TRBD1 as D (5 bases). Germline CDR1 LGHNA, CDR2 YSLEER. V was pared by 0 bases and J by 7 bases, with 16 bases between. The CDR3 loop spans 15 amino acids. The CDR3 is CASSQDSWTLQEQYF. In nucleotides, the CDR3 is TGCGCCAGCAGCCAAGATAGCTGGACACTCCAGGAGCAGTACTTC.

The gene calls are TRBV3-1 (or the pseudogene TRBV3-2) and TRBJ2-7; D unresolved. The germline gives CDR1 LGHDT, CDR2 YNNKEL (reference sequence). The CDR3 has 14 amino acids. V was pared by 1 base and J by 2 bases, with 9 bases between. The CDR3 coding sequence is TGTGCCAGCAGCCAAGGCCAGGTTGCCTACGAGCAGTACTTC. Translated, it gives CASSQGQVAYEQYF.

The sample holds one count of this clone. The chain combines TRBV5-1 with TRBJ2-1, with 11 bases lining up with TRBD2. Germline values: CDR1 SGHRS, CDR2 YFSETQ. This CDR3 spans 15 amino acids. Trimming cost V 4 bases and J 7 bases; bases outside gene matches: 7. CDR3 protein: CASSKVAGGANEQFF. As DNA, the CDR3 is TGCGCCAGCAGCAAAGTAGCGGGAGGGGCAAATGAGCAGTTCTTC. Supplemented by reference TRBV5-1 and TRBJ2-1, the full variable domain reads KAGVTQTPRYLIKTRGQQVTLSCSPISGHRSVSWYQQTPGQGLQFLFEYFSETQRNKGNFPGRFSGRQFSNSRSEMNVSTLELGDSALYLCASSKVAGGANEQFFGPGTRLTVL.

The chain has TRBV28 and TRBJ2-5; tentatively, D is TRBD1 (8 bases). CDR3 length: 15 residues. Germline values: CDR1 MDHEN, CDR2 SYDVKM. Trimming removed 6 bases at V and 2 bases at J, with 16 bases between. The CDR3: CASRGGGTGQETQYF. CDR3 sequence (DNA): TGTGCCAGCAGGGGGGGAGGGACAGGTCAAGAGACCCAGTACTTC.